This note documents a single TCR beta chain sequence. This clonotype was seen a handful of times. Its target antigen remains unknown. Base qualities were left out, and no much larger clone turns up one base away. This sample is part of a study of early T cells in non-severe SARS-CoV-2 infection listed by TCRdb under 2021. Background for the entire study: Because TCR sequencing was done on bulk RNA from unsorted whole blood, the alpha and beta chains could not be paired.

What the work shows at the level of the full study, not this receptor alone: Matching against VDJdb was skewed toward anti-spike CD8 responses, likely underestimated virus-specific expansions, and missed private and CD4 specificities.

Deletion took 4 bases off V and 5 bases off J, with a span of 6 bases between the germline ends. CDR1 and CDR2, per the germline V gene, are SGHVS and FNYEAQ. The CDR3 runs 12 residues from the cysteine to the phenylalanine. Of all the DNA, just the CDR3 is kept, 36 bases in frame from base 1. Libraries were made using 5' RACE. Sequencing was performed on a NextSeq 500. The TCR library protocol attached unique molecular identifiers to individual cDNA molecules to correct for sequencing error and PCR bias. Both TCR alpha and beta chains were sequenced, and tight co-correlation was observed between alpha and beta sequence abundances in each sample. The study's processing was this. V gene, J gene and CDR3 annotation of TCR sequences was performed with Decombinator V4. TCRs were defined as expanded if a significant change between any two time points was detected under a Poisson model with p below 0.0001. TCR abundances were normalised to the total number of TCRs sequenced per sample and were expressed as counts per million. MAIT TCRs were defined by TRAV1-2 paired with TRAJ12, TRAJ20 or TRAJ33, and iNKT TCRs by TRAV10 paired with TRAJ18. VDJdb, accessed on 1 November 2021, was searched for TCRs annotated for CMV, EBV and SARS-CoV-2, and TCRs annotated for more than one antigen were excluded. TCRdb trimmed public reads at Q25 via fastp, called clones via MiXCR and kept in-frame beta chains. CDR3 protein sequences are deduplicated, and each keeps its most common genes and DNA. In this record, the V and J calls reflect TCRdb's handling and not the investigators' own analysis. The sample table shows about 43,000 distinct CDR3 sequences, and about a tenth are seen once. The top ten constitute 8.5% to 10% of the sample.

Set within a cohort of healthcare workers in London, UK, this nested case-control study involved weekly PCR testing of nasopharyngeal swabs along with blood sampling. Healthcare workers were recruited during the week of the UK lockdown, between 23 and 31 March 2020, and followed weekly for up to 16 weeks. The receptor was isolated from an adult who was a healthcare worker with PCR-confirmed SARS-CoV-2 infection or an uninfected control (not recorded which). The sequence links TRBV7-6 to TRBJ2-1, with the D gene call left open. Sequenced sample: whole blood. The CDR3 amino acid sequence is: CASSSDHNEQFF. The DNA is as follows: TGTGCCAGCAGCTCGGACCACAATGAGCAGTTCTTC. The full variable domain, completed from the reference TRBV7-6 and TRBJ2-1 proteins outside the CDR3, reads GAGVSQSPRYKVTKRGQDVALRCDPISGHVSLYWYRQALGQGPEFLTYFNYEAQQDKSGLPNDRFSAERPEGSISTLTIQRTEQRDSAMYRCASSSDHNEQFFGPGTRLTVL.